Each of the 9 T cell receptor beta chains below was sequenced from the same sample in a study of blood T cell repertoires in COVID-19. The repertoire was sequenced with immunoSEQ multiplex PCR; TCRdb's copy has only in-frame clones and lacks some. The profile shows about 60,000 clones, about 90% of them singletons. Specimen: peripheral blood. The receptors come from a man aged 55-75 years with acute or convalescent COVID-19.

The J gene is TRBJ1-1, the V gene TRBV28, with D unclear. Looked up from germline, CDR1 is MDHEN and CDR2 is SYDVKM. Deletions cut 5 bases from V and 4 bases from J, with 20 bases between. The CDR3 is 16 residues long. The CDR3 DNA sequence: TGTGCCAGCAGTCTCTCCCGGCCCGGGAGGATCACTGAAGCTTTCTTT. It yields the protein CASSLSRPGRITEAFF.

The V and J genes are TRBV9 and TRBJ2-1; tentatively, D is TRBD1 (6 bases). V lost 3 bases and J lost 3, with 13 bases in between. The CDR3 runs to 15 residues. Germline CDR1 reads SGDLS; CDR2 reads YYNGEE. The CDR3 spells CASSDRDTFYNEQFF. The CDR3 nucleotides read TGTGCCAGCAGCGACCGGGACACCTTCTACAATGAGCAGTTCTTC.

The CDR3 DNA reads TGTGCCAGCAACATTCCTTCGGAGGGCACCTACAATGAGCAGTTCTTC. As protein: CASNIPSEGTYNEQFF. This chain connects TRBV7-9 to TRBJ2-1; D is possibly TRBD2 (6 bases). The V and J ends lost 7 bases and 2 bases respectively, with 18 bases between them. The CDR3 spans 16 residues. Germline values: CDR1 SEHNR, CDR2 FQNEAQ (reference sequence).

The chain combines TRBV5-1 with TRBJ2-2; TRBD2 matches 12 bases. J lost 6 bases, V lost 3 bases, and 6 bases had no gene match. This CDR3 contains 16 residues. Germline lookup yields CDR1 SGHRS and CDR2 YFSETQ. This CDR3 is CASSSRLAGAPGELFF. The CDR3 DNA is TGCGCCAGCAGCTCGAGACTAGCGGGAGCCCCCGGGGAGCTGTTTTTT. Based on the CDR3 plus reference TRBV5-1 and TRBJ2-2, the full variable domain is KAGVTQTPRYLIKTRGQQVTLSCSPISGHRSVSWYQQTPGQGLQFLFEYFSETQRNKGNFPGRFSGRQFSNSRSEMNVSTLELGDSALYLCASSSRLAGAPGELFFGEGSRLTVL.

The chain carries TRBV2 and TRBJ2-1; TRBD2 agrees at 10 bases. The trim removed 4 bases at V and 3 bases at J, leaving 6 bases unmatched. The CDR3 length is 16 residues. The V gene's germline CDR1 is SNHLY and CDR2 FYNNEI. CDR3 region: CASSGETSGVYNEQFF. CDR3 bases: TGTGCCAGCAGTGGGGAAACTAGCGGGGTCTACAATGAGCAGTTCTTC. Variable domain in full (rest from reference TRBV2 and TRBJ2-1): EPEVTQTPSHQVTQMGQEVILRCVPISNHLYFYWYRQILGQKVEFLVSFYNNEISEKSEIFDDQFSVERPDGSNFTLKIRSTKLEDSAMYFCASSGETSGVYNEQFFGPGTRLTVL.

This clone occurred once. The rearrangement joins TRBV10-1 to TRBJ2-1; 7 nucleotides agree with TRBD2. In germline, CDR1 is WNHNN, CDR2 SYGVQD (reference sequence). With 4 bases clipped from V and 7 bases from J, the junction kept 4 bases outside the gene matches. CDR3 length: 13 amino acids. The CDR3 bases are TGCGCCAGCAGTGGGACTAGAGCTAATGAGCAGTTCTTC. Encoded protein: CASSGTRANEQFF.

This clone was observed a single time. The chain recombines TRBV7-2 with TRBJ2-2; a weak D match, TRBD1 (5 bases). The CDR3 spans 17 residues. The V gene lost 2 bases and the J gene lost 2 bases, with 15 bases spanning the gap. From germline, CDR1 is SGHTA and CDR2 FQGNSA. CDR3 region: CASSLPRDRPNTGELFF. The DNA of the CDR3 is TGTGCCAGCAGCTTACCCCGTGACAGACCCAACACCGGGGAGCTGTTTTTT.

A few counts support this clone. The chain is built from TRBV28 and TRBJ1-4, with a tentative D call TRBD1 (5 bases). The germline V gene encodes CDR1 MDHEN and CDR2 SYDVKM. The CDR3 contains 15 residues. V was pared by 10 bases and J by 0 bases, with 15 bases between. The CDR3 loop is CATGGGDATNEKLFF. The CDR3 coding sequence is TGTGCCACCGGGGGAGGGGATGCAACTAATGAAAAACTGTTTTTT.

This clone has only one observation. This rearrangement joins TRBV15 to TRBJ1-2, with TRBD1 matching 10 bases. This CDR3 comprises 16 residues. Trimming removed 3 bases from V and 2 bases from J; junction bases left unmatched: 6. Germline CDR1 LNHNV, CDR2 YYDKDF (reference sequence). In nucleotides, the CDR3 is TGTGCCACCAGCAGGGACAGGGGGAAAGGGAACTATGGCTACACCTTC. It translates to CATSRDRGKGNYGYTF.